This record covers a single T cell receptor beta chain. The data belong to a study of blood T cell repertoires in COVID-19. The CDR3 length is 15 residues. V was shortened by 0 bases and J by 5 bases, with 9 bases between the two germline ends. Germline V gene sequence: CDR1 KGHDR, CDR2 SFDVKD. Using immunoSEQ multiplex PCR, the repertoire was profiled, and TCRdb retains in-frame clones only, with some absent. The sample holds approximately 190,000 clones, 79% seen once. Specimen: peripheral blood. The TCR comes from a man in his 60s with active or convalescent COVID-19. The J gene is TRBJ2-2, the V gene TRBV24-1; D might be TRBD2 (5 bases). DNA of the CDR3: TGTGCCACCAGTGATTTGGAGGGAAAGACCGGGGAGCTGTTTTTT. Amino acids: CATSDLEGKTGELFF.